The 7 T cell receptor beta chains given below trace back to one sample, sequenced in a study of blood T cell repertoires in COVID-19. Produced via immunoSEQ multiplex PCR; TCRdb's table is partial and in-frame only. The repertoire holds over 75,000 clones, with over 65% as singletons. The sequenced sample consisted of peripheral blood. All receptors come from a human donor in a cohort sampled during active COVID-19.

This sequence joins TRBV6-6 and TRBJ1-4; TRBD1 matches at 7 bases. With 6 bases clipped from V and 5 bases from J, the junction kept 12 bases outside the gene matches. CDR3 length: 16 residues. In germline, CDR1 is MNHNY, CDR2 SVGAGI (reference sequence). The CDR3 loop is CASSAPRQGVNEKLFF. In nucleotides, the CDR3 is TGTGCCAGCAGCGCCCCCCGGCAGGGGGTAAATGAAAAACTGTTTTTT.

This rearrangement joins TRBV6-6 to TRBJ2-1, with TRBD2 as a possible D gene (6 bases). This CDR3 contains 16 residues. Germline V gene data show CDR1 as MNHNY and CDR2 as SVGAGI (reference sequence). V was trimmed by 2 bases and J by 4 bases, leaving 15 bases between them. The CDR3 loop reads CASSYGQAGGYNEQFF. In nucleotides, the CDR3 is TGTGCCAGCAGTTACGGGCAAGCGGGCGGTTACAATGAGCAGTTCTTC.

This clone was seen a single time. In DNA, the CDR3 is TGCGCCAGCAGTGACCCGGGAGCAACCGGGGAGCTGTTTTTT. Encoded protein: CASSDPGATGELFF. The J gene is TRBJ2-2, the V gene TRBV10-1, with D possibly matching TRBD2 (6 bases). The CDR3 runs to 14 residues. Germline loops: CDR1 WNHNN, CDR2 SYGVQD (reference sequence). V gave up 3 bases and J gave up 5 bases, with 10 bases separating them.

This clone occurred once. V usage is TRBV18 and J usage is TRBJ1-5, with D possibly matching TRBD1 (6 bases). This CDR3 contains 16 residues. Germline V gene sequence: CDR1 KGHSH, CDR2 LQKENI. V dropped 4 bases and J dropped 0 bases, with 13 bases sitting between them. The CDR3 here is CASSLNRTASNQPQHF. CDR3 nucleotide sequence: TGTGCCAGCTCACTCAATAGGACAGCTAGCAATCAGCCCCAGCATTTT.

The chain is built from TRBV5-1 and TRBJ2-7; D is possibly TRBD1 (5 bases). Trimming left V 3 bases short and J 5 bases short, with 9 bases between. The germline V gene has CDR1 SGHRS and CDR2 YFSETQ. There are 12 residues in the CDR3. DNA of the CDR3: TGCGCCAGCAGCTCCCAGGGTAACGAGCAGTACTTC. It specifies CASSSQGNEQYF.

The rearrangement joins TRBV20-1 to TRBJ2-1; weak D call: TRBD1 (5 bases). The CDR3 sequence is 16 residues long. Trimming left V 3 bases short and J 0 bases short, with 15 bases between. Germline V gives CDR1 DFQATT, CDR2 SNEGSKA (reference sequence). CDR3 DNA sequence: TGCAGTGCTAGTGGGGCTGGATGGCCCTCCTACAATGAGCAGTTCTTC. Translating it yields CSASGAGWPSYNEQFF.

A word on this clone: Other DNA sequences from this sample encode an identical CDR3 as well. V and J are TRBV19 and TRBJ2-1; 7 positions agree with TRBD2. This CDR3 is 15 amino acids long. Germline V gene sequence: CDR1 LNHDA, CDR2 SQIVND (reference sequence). The J segment lost 6 bases and the V segment lost 6 bases, leaving 11 bases of the junction unmatched. CDR3 amino acids: CASSPSTGRPNEQFF. CDR3 sequence (DNA): TGTGCCAGTAGCCCCTCGACCGGGAGGCCCAATGAGCAGTTCTTC.